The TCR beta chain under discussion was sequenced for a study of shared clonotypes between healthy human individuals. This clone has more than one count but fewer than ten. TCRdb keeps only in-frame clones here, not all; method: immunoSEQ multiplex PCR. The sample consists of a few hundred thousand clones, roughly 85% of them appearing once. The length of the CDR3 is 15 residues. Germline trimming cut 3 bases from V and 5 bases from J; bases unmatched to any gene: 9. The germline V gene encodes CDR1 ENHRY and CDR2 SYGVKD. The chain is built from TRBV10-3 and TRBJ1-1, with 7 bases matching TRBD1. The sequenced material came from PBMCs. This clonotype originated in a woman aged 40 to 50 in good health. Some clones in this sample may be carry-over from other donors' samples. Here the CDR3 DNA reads TGTGCCATCAGTGACCATGACAGGGCAGTTACTGAAGCTTTCTTT. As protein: CAISDHDRAVTEAFF.